What follows describes a single T cell receptor (beta chain). Its matching antigen is unknown. Relative to the germline gene, one junction end is altered; a read error may explain this. The data originate from a study of blood T cells in healthy people across ages. Study-level findings and limits: Expanded clonotype changes were possibly confounded by unknown donor CMV status. Both naive CD4+ cell counts and diversity were greater in long-lived donors than in aged donors. It was not possible, with unsorted PBMCs, to conclusively compare naive and antigen-experienced cells.

A J-beta primer mix and a sample-barcoded 5' primer were used in a second PCR of about 7 to 12 cycles. Each cDNA molecule, via a template-switch adaptor with 12 random nucleotides, was tagged. Each CDR3 protein is one row after TCRdb ran MiXCR on the 5' RACE reads. The top ten clones hold approximately 17% of a sample with over a million distinct CDR3 sequences, more than 35% of them seen once. Germline values: CDR1 LNHNV, CDR2 YYDKDF (reference sequence). The CDR3 sequence is 14 residues long. The J gene is TRBJ1-1, the V gene TRBV15; no definite D call. The material sequenced was blood. The sequence was obtained from an older woman in good health. The CDR3 DNA follows: TGTGCCACGAGCAGACTGCCCATGAACACTGAAGCTTTCTTT. Translating gives CATSRLPMNTEAFF.